The clone carrying this T cell receptor (beta chain) was detected only once. An end of the junction does not agree with germline; a read error may underlie this. These data come from a study of blood T cell repertoires in COVID-19. Background on the study: The United States, Italy and Spain supplied acute and convalescent COVID-19 samples. Sample material is recorded as cDNA or gDNA derived from T cells, B-cell-depleted T cells, or PBMCs.

Original handling: Amplified reference gene primers provided the basis for estimating nucleated cell counts. Produced via immunoSEQ multiplex PCR; TCRdb's table is partial and in-frame only. From that table come the V and J calls and clone size; the DNA was used to work out D and trimming. The table includes about 62,000 clones, 80% to 90% detected once. Germline V gives CDR1 MGHRA, CDR2 YSYEKL. The CDR3 extends over 15 amino acids. The clonotype comes from an elderly woman with acute or convalescent COVID-19. The V and J genes are TRBV4-1 and TRBJ2-1; tentative D call: TRBD2 (5 bases). Sequencing was carried out using peripheral blood. CDR3 amino acids: CASSQEWPSRNAQFF. In nucleotides, the CDR3 is TGCGCCAGCAGCCAAGAATGGCCTAGCCGAAATGCGCAGTTCTTC.